This record covers a single T cell receptor (beta chain). Its antigen is as yet unknown. TCRdb redid the calling of the RT-PCR reads with MiXCR, one entry per CDR3 protein. Counted here are around 790,000 distinct CDR3 sequences, 21% occurring once; the ten biggest clones make up roughly 10%. The data are from a study of response to subunit inactivated influenza vaccine. General study findings and limits: It was suggested by the authors that few new T cells are recruited by each seasonal influenza vaccination.

CDR3 length equals 15 residues. Germline V gene lookup returns CDR1 SEHNR and CDR2 FQNEAQ (reference sequence). V dropped 0 bases and J dropped 8 bases, with 14 bases sitting between them. This sequence joins TRBV7-9 and TRBJ2-1; D perhaps matches TRBD1 (6 bases). The sequence was obtained from a man aged 50 to 60 who received an inactivated influenza vaccine. Sequenced here: PBMCs from blood, sampled less than 6 days after vaccination. CDR3 loop: CASSLAGANRDEQFF. In nucleotides, the CDR3 is TGTGCCAGCAGCTTAGCGGGGGCTAATCGGGATGAGCAGTTCTTC.